This T cell receptor beta chain was recorded in a study of blood T cell repertoires in COVID-19. Method: immunoSEQ multiplex PCR; TCRdb's copy keeps in-frame clones and lacks some. The sample yields more than 95,000 clones, about 70% seen once. Germline CDR1 is LGHNT and CDR2 is FRNRAP. Unmatched junction bases numbered 7, after V lost 4 bases and J lost 5 bases. The CDR3 extends over 15 amino acids. The sequence was collected from a man aged 60-69 years with acute or convalescent COVID-19. Sequenced: peripheral blood. The J gene is TRBJ2-1, the V gene TRBV12-5, with 8 nucleotides matching TRBD2. CDR3 in amino acids: CASGWLAGTHNEQFF. CDR3 bases: TGTGCTAGTGGTTGGCTAGCGGGTACCCACAATGAGCAGTTCTTC. Based on the CDR3 plus reference TRBV12-5 and TRBJ2-1, the full variable domain is DARVTQTPRHKVTEMGQEVTMRCQPILGHNTVFWYRQTMMQGLELLAYFRNRAPLDDSGMPKDRFSAEMPDATLATLKIQPSEPRDSAVYFCASGWLAGTHNEQFFGPGTRLTVL.